A selection of T cell receptor beta chains follows, all from one sample in a study of CD8+ T cells in alopecia areata. The table came from immunoSEQ multiplex PCR; TCRdb's copy has only in-frame clones and leaves some out. The sample consists of about 160,000 clones, approximately 65% of them appearing once. The sequencing used CD4+ T cells sorted from blood, collected at week 4, from a patient treated with tofacitinib. Receptors originate from a human donor with alopecia areata. Both conserved end residues are part of each CDR3. The D gene is left open where the match is weak. Clone size is given for some rows only: seen once, a few or many times, or a class if the clone is expanded.

v_gene: TRBV5-1
d_gene: NA
abundance: once
j_gene: TRBJ1-1
CDR3aa: CASSLAGAGAEAFF
CDR3nt: TGCGCCAGCAGCTTGGCAGGGGCCGGCGCTGAAGCTTTCTTT

v_gene: TRBV6-5
d_gene: NA
abundance: NA
j_gene: TRBJ1-4
CDR3aa: CASSSDGATNEKLFF
CDR3nt: TGTGCCAGCAGTTCGGACGGTGCAACTAATGAAAAACTGTTTTTT

v_gene: TRBV29-1
d_gene: NA
abundance: NA
j_gene: TRBJ2-5
CDR3aa: CSIRDGQETQYF
CDR3nt: TGCAGCATCCGGGACGGCCAAGAGACCCAGTACTTC

v_gene: TRBV6-5
d_gene: NA
abundance: NA
j_gene: TRBJ2-7
CDR3aa: CASSPTGSYEQYF
CDR3nt: TGTGCCAGCAGCCCGACGGGGTCCTACGAGCAGTACTTC

v_gene: TRBV29-1
d_gene: NA
abundance: once
j_gene: TRBJ2-5
CDR3aa: CSVEGAEETQYF
CDR3nt: TGCAGCGTTGAAGGGGCGGAAGAGACCCAGTACTTC

v_gene: TRBV29-1
d_gene: TRBD1
abundance: NA
j_gene: TRBJ1-1
CDR3aa: CSVHRGGSEAFF
CDR3nt: TGCAGCGTTCACAGGGGGGGCTCTGAAGCTTTCTTT

v_gene: TRBV19
d_gene: NA
abundance: NA
j_gene: TRBJ1-2
CDR3aa: CASSPEQARSYGYTF
CDR3nt: TGTGCCAGTAGTCCTGAACAGGCAAGGTCCTATGGCTACACCTTC

v_gene: TRBV6-6
d_gene: NA
abundance: NA
j_gene: TRBJ1-6
CDR3aa: CASRPTTTIPSPLHF
CDR3nt: TGTGCCAGCAGACCCACCACAACCATTCCTTCACCCCTCCACTTT

v_gene: TRBV10-3
d_gene: NA
abundance: few
j_gene: TRBJ2-7
CDR3aa: CAIRGAADPYEQYF
CDR3nt: TGTGCCATCAGGGGGGCAGCGGACCCCTACGAGCAGTACTTC

v_gene: TRBV9
d_gene: NA
abundance: NA
j_gene: TRBJ2-2
CDR3aa: CASSVVSANTGELFF
CDR3nt: TGTGCCAGCAGCGTAGTCTCTGCAAACACCGGGGAGCTGTTTTTT

v_gene: TRBV7-8
d_gene: NA
abundance: once
j_gene: TRBJ2-1
CDR3aa: CASSPRVDGSYNEQFF
CDR3nt: TGTGCCAGCAGCCCCCGGGTAGACGGCTCCTACAATGAGCAGTTCTTC

v_gene: TRBV9
d_gene: NA
abundance: NA
j_gene: TRBJ1-2
CDR3aa: CASSVTGSNYGYTF
CDR3nt: TGTGCCAGCAGCGTAACAGGATCTAACTATGGCTACACCTTC

v_gene: TRBV27
d_gene: NA
abundance: NA
j_gene: TRBJ1-2
CDR3aa: CASSTLRQSNDYGYTF
CDR3nt: TGTGCCAGCAGTACCCTACGACAGTCCAACGACTATGGCTACACCTTC

v_gene: TRBV9
d_gene: TRBD1
abundance: once
j_gene: TRBJ1-2
CDR3aa: CASSVEDRGAYGYTF
CDR3nt: TGTGCCAGCAGCGTAGAGGACAGGGGGGCCTATGGCTACACCTTC

v_gene: TRBV9
d_gene: NA
abundance: NA
j_gene: TRBJ2-2
CDR3aa: CASSPLADTGELFF
CDR3nt: TGTGCCAGCAGTCCCCTCGCGGACACCGGGGAGCTGTTTTTT

v_gene: TRBV11-1
d_gene: TRBD2
abundance: NA
j_gene: TRBJ2-3
CDR3aa: CASSRGLEVGTQYF
CDR3nt: TGTGCCAGCAGCCGAGGACTAGAAGTCGGTACGCAGTATTTT

v_gene: TRBV30
d_gene: NA
abundance: NA
j_gene: TRBJ1-2
CDR3aa: CAWAKENYGYTF
CDR3nt: TGTGCCTGGGCGAAAGAAAACTATGGCTACACCTTC

v_gene: TRBV7-9
d_gene: NA
abundance: few
j_gene: TRBJ2-3
CDR3aa: CASSLRSGAHTDTQYF
CDR3nt: TGTGCCAGCAGTCTCCGTTCGGGGGCGCATACAGATACGCAGTATTTT

v_gene: TRBV6-5
d_gene: NA
abundance: NA
j_gene: TRBJ2-1
CDR3aa: CASSSQGGRIGEQFF
CDR3nt: TGTGCCAGCAGTTCACAGGGGGGGAGGATAGGTGAGCAGTTCTTC

v_gene: TRBV30
d_gene: TRBD2
abundance: NA
j_gene: TRBJ2-7
CDR3aa: CAWKAGGLGEQYF
CDR3nt: TGTGCCTGGAAGGCGGGGGGGCTTGGCGAGCAGTACTTC

v_gene: TRBV19
d_gene: NA
abundance: NA
j_gene: TRBJ2-5
CDR3aa: CASSINFPGMETQYF
CDR3nt: TGTGCCAGTAGTATCAATTTCCCAGGGATGGAGACCCAGTACTTC

v_gene: TRBV5-1
d_gene: TRBD1
abundance: NA
j_gene: TRBJ2-5
CDR3aa: CASSWDRGSETQYF
CDR3nt: TGCGCCAGCAGCTGGGACAGGGGGTCGGAGACCCAGTACTTC

v_gene: TRBV29-1
d_gene: NA
abundance: NA
j_gene: TRBJ1-2
CDR3aa: CSVRDAYGYTF
CDR3nt: TGCAGCGTTCGAGATGCCTATGGCTACACCTTC

v_gene: TRBV7-2
d_gene: NA
abundance: NA
j_gene: TRBJ2-1
CDR3aa: CASSAQHLEQFF
CDR3nt: TGTGCCAGCAGCGCCCAACACTTAGAGCAGTTCTTC

v_gene: TRBV4-1
d_gene: NA
abundance: NA
j_gene: TRBJ2-7
CDR3aa: CASSQGTPYEQYF
CDR3nt: TGCGCCAGCAGCCAAGGGACGCCCTACGAGCAGTACTTC

v_gene: TRBV5-4
d_gene: NA
abundance: NA
j_gene: TRBJ2-3
CDR3aa: CASSLDQSTDTQYF
CDR3nt: TGTGCCAGCAGCTTGGACCAAAGCACAGATACGCAGTATTTT

v_gene: TRBV18
d_gene: NA
abundance: NA
j_gene: TRBJ2-3
CDR3aa: CASSQISTDTQYF
CDR3nt: TGTGCCAGCTCACAGATAAGCACAGATACGCAGTATTTT

v_gene: TRBV4-3
d_gene: NA
abundance: NA
j_gene: TRBJ1-6
CDR3aa: CASSYRANSPLHF
CDR3nt: TGCGCCAGCAGCTACAGGGCCAATTCACCCCTCCACTTT

v_gene: TRBV4-1
d_gene: NA
abundance: few
j_gene: TRBJ1-5
CDR3aa: CASSQNRGNQPQHF
CDR3nt: TGCGCCAGCAGCCAAAACAGGGGCAATCAGCCCCAGCATTTT

v_gene: TRBV4-1
d_gene: NA
abundance: few
j_gene: TRBJ1-5
CDR3aa: CASSQAGGDQPQHF
CDR3nt: TGCGCCAGCAGCCAAGCCGGGGGAGATCAGCCCCAGCATTTT

v_gene: TRBV30
d_gene: NA
abundance: NA
j_gene: TRBJ1-5
CDR3aa: CAWSRGSNQPQHF
CDR3nt: TGTGCCTGGAGTAGGGGGAGCAATCAGCCCCAGCATTTT

v_gene: TRBV5-1
d_gene: NA
abundance: NA
j_gene: TRBJ1-2
CDR3aa: CASSLETTGGYTF
CDR3nt: TGCGCCAGCAGCTTGGAAACAACCGGCGGCTACACCTTC

v_gene: TRBV29-1
d_gene: NA
abundance: once
j_gene: TRBJ2-3
CDR3aa: CSVVTVTDTQYF
CDR3nt: TGCAGCGTTGTGACAGTGACGGATACGCAGTATTTT

v_gene: TRBV27
d_gene: TRBD2
abundance: NA
j_gene: TRBJ2-7
CDR3aa: CASSSERGGPYEQYF
CDR3nt: TGTGCCAGCAGTTCCGAACGGGGGGGCCCCTACGAGCAGTACTTC

v_gene: TRBV30
d_gene: NA
abundance: NA
j_gene: TRBJ2-2
CDR3aa: CASAILDWNTGELFF
CDR3nt: TGTGCCTCGGCCATACTGGACTGGAACACCGGGGAGCTGTTTTTT

v_gene: TRBV5-1
d_gene: NA
abundance: NA
j_gene: TRBJ2-1
CDR3aa: CASSLDNRGGIRDEQFF
CDR3nt: TGCGCCAGCAGCCTAGACAACAGGGGAGGTATCCGCGATGAGCAGTTCTTC

v_gene: TRBV29-1
d_gene: NA
abundance: NA
j_gene: TRBJ1-5
CDR3aa: CSVGQAGSNQPQHF
CDR3nt: TGCAGCGTTGGACAGGCTGGCAGCAATCAGCCCCAGCATTTT

v_gene: TRBV15
d_gene: NA
abundance: NA
j_gene: TRBJ2-7
CDR3aa: CATSRERSGGRYEQYF
CDR3nt: TGTGCCACCAGCAGAGAAAGGTCCGGAGGGAGGTACGAGCAGTACTTC

v_gene: TRBV6-6
d_gene: NA
abundance: NA
j_gene: TRBJ1-4
CDR3aa: CASRRRTWRDNEKLFF
CDR3nt: TGTGCCAGCAGGCGACGGACATGGCGGGATAATGAAAAACTGTTTTTT

v_gene: TRBV6-1
d_gene: NA
abundance: once
j_gene: TRBJ1-5
CDR3aa: CASSGIGGQPQHF
CDR3nt: TGTGCCAGCAGTGGGATAGGGGGTCAGCCCCAGCATTTT

v_gene: TRBV5-4
d_gene: NA
abundance: NA
j_gene: TRBJ1-1
CDR3aa: CASSLQGLGTEAFF
CDR3nt: TGTGCCAGCAGCTTACAGGGATTGGGGACTGAAGCTTTCTTT

v_gene: TRBV4-1
d_gene: NA
abundance: NA
j_gene: TRBJ1-2
CDR3aa: CASSTQGTHYGYTF
CDR3nt: TGCGCCAGCAGCACCCAGGGGACCCACTATGGCTACACCTTC

v_gene: TRBV25-1
d_gene: TRBD2
abundance: NA
j_gene: TRBJ2-1
CDR3aa: CASSEGTRYDEQFF
CDR3nt: TGTGCCAGCAGTGAGGGGACTAGATACGATGAGCAGTTCTTC

v_gene: TRBV7-2
d_gene: NA
abundance: NA
j_gene: TRBJ2-3
CDR3aa: CASSRNGRLSTDTQYF
CDR3nt: TGTGCCAGCAGCCGCAATGGACGACTAAGCACAGATACGCAGTATTTT

v_gene: TRBV7-2
d_gene: NA
abundance: NA
j_gene: TRBJ1-1
CDR3aa: CASSTPRGSTEAFF
CDR3nt: TGTGCCAGCAGCACCCCTAGGGGGAGCACTGAAGCTTTCTTT

v_gene: TRBV5-4
d_gene: NA
abundance: many
j_gene: TRBJ2-3
CDR3aa: CASSSEGRTDTQYF
CDR3nt: TGTGCCAGCAGTTCCGAAGGGCGGACAGATACGCAGTATTTT

v_gene: TRBV5-4
d_gene: NA
abundance: NA
j_gene: TRBJ2-4
CDR3aa: CASSLGDTKNIQYF
CDR3nt: TGTGCCAGCAGCTTAGGGGACACCAAAAACATTCAGTACTTC

v_gene: TRBV30
d_gene: NA
abundance: once
j_gene: TRBJ1-5
CDR3aa: CAWNRGSNQPQHF
CDR3nt: TGTGCCTGGAACCGGGGTAGCAATCAGCCCCAGCATTTT